This record concerns one T cell receptor beta chain sequence. Its antigen is as yet unknown. This sample is part of a study of T cell repertoires in cytomegalovirus infection. The V and J ends lost 9 bases and 7 bases, in that order; junction bases with no gene match: 5. The CDR3 contains 13 residues. Study-wide points: What dominated the ex vivo response were HLA-C-restricted CMV-specific TCR beta clonotypes.

TCRdb called the reads again in MiXCR, with one record for every CDR3 protein. Of fewer than 85,000 distinct CDR3 sequences in the sample, about half are singletons; the top ten hold 90% to 95%. The receptor's source is a human donor in good health (CMV status not recorded). Some clones in this sample may be carry-over from other donors' samples. Specimen: CD8+ T cells from cultured PBMCs, collected from culture after CMV antigen stimulation. The chain recombines TRBV12-3 or TRBV12-4 with TRBJ2-2, with 10 bases aligning to TRBD2. CDR3 loop: CASLAGAIGELFF. CDR3 in DNA: TGTGCCAGTCTAGCGGGAGCGATCGGGGAGCTGTTTTTT.